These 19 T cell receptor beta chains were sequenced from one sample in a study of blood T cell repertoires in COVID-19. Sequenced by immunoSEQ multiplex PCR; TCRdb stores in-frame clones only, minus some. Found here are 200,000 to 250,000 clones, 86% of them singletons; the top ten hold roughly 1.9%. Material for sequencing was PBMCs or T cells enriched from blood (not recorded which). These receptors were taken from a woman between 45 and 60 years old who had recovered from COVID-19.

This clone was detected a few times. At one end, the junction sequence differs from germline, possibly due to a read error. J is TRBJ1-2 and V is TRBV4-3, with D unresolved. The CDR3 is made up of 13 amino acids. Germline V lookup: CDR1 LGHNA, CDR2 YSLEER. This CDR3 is CASSQDYGLPPAF. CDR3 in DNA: TGCGCCAGCAGCCAAGATTACGGACTTCCTCCCGCCTTC.

CDR3 sequence reads: CASSPLTGELFF. The CDR3 nucleotides read TGTGCCAGCAGCCCGTTAACCGGGGAGCTGTTTTTT. The chain couples TRBV3-1 (or the pseudogene TRBV3-2) to TRBJ2-2, with no clear D. V lost 4 bases and J lost 5, with 5 bases in between. This CDR3 is built from 12 residues. Germline CDR1 is LGHDT and CDR2 is YNNKEL (reference sequence).

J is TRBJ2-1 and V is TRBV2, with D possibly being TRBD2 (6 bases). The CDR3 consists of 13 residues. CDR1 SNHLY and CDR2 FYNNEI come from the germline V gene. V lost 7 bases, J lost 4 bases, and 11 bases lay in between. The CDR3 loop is CASKGLPYNEQFF. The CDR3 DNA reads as TGTGCCAGCAAGGGACTGCCTTACAATGAGCAGTTCTTC.

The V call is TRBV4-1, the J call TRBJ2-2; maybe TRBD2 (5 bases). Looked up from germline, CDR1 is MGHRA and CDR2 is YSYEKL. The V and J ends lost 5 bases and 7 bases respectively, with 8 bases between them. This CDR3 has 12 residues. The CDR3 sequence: CASSSRGGELFF. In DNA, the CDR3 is TGCGCCAGCAGCTCCCGGGGCGGGGAGCTGTTTTTT.

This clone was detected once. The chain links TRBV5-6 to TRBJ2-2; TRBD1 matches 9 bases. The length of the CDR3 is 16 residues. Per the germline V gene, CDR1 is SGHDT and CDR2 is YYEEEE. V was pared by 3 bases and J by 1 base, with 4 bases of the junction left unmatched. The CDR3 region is CASSSWTGVNTGELFF. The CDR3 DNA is TGTGCCAGCAGCTCTTGGACAGGGGTGAACACCGGGGAGCTGTTTTTT.

Here the CDR3 reads CASSLTAGGSDIQYF. The DNA for the CDR3 is TGTGCCAGCAGCCTTACAGCAGGGGGCAGTGACATTCAGTACTTC. The chain links TRBV7-2 to TRBJ2-4; 8 nucleotides align to TRBD1. Germline-derived CDR1 and CDR2 are SGHTA and FQGNSA. The V segment lost 5 bases and the J segment 8 bases; nucleotides outside the gene matches: 11. This CDR3 is built from 15 residues.

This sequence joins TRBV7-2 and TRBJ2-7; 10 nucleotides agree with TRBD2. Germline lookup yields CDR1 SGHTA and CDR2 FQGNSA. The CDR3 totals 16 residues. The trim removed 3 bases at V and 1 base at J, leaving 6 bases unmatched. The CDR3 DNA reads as TGTGCCAGCAGCTTGGGTAGCGGGGGGCGATCCTACGAGCAGTACTTC. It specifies CASSLGSGGRSYEQYF.

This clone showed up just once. The CDR3 nucleotides are TGTGCCAGCACCCCTATCAGGGGCTCTGGAAACACCATATATTTT. Protein product: CASTPIRGSGNTIYF. V usage is TRBV28 and J usage is TRBJ1-3, with TRBD1 as a possible D gene (6 bases). Looked up from germline, CDR1 is MDHEN and CDR2 is SYDVKM. This CDR3 has 15 amino acids. V was pared by 7 bases and J by 0 bases, with 13 bases between.

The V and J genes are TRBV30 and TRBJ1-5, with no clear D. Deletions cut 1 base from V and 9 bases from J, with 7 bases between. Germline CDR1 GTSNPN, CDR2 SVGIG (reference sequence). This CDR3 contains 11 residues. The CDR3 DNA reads TGTGCCTGGAGTGGCCGGGGGCCCCAGCATTTT. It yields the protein CAWSGRGPQHF.

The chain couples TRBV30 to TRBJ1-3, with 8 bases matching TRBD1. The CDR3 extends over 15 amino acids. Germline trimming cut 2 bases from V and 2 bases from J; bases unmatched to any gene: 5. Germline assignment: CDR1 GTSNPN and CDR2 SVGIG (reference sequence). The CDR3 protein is CAWSLGQAAGNTIYF. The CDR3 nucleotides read TGTGCCTGGAGTCTGGGACAGGCTGCTGGAAACACCATATATTTT.

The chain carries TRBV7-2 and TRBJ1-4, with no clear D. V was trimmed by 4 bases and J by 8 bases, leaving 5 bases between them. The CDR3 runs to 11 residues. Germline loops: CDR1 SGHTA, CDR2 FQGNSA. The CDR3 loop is CASSSTEKLFF. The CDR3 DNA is TGTGCCAGCAGCTCTACCGAAAAACTGTTTTTT.

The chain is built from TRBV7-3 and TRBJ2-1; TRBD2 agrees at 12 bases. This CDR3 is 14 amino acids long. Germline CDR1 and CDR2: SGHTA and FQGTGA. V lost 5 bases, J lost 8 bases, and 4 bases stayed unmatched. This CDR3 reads CASSPSGGAYEQFF. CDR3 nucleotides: TGTGCCAGCAGCCCTAGCGGGGGGGCCTATGAGCAGTTCTTC. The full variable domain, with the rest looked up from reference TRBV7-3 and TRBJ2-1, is GAGVSQTPSNKVTEKGKYVELRCDPISGHTALYWYRQSLGQGPEFLIYFQGTGAADDSGLPNDRFFAVRPEGSVSTLKIQRTERGDSAVYLCASSPSGGAYEQFFGPGTRLTVL.

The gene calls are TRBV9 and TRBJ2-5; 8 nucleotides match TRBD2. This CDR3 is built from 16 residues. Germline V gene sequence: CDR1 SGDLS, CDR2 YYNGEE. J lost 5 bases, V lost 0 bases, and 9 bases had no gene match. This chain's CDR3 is CASSVEGGLGMETQYF. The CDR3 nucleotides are TGTGCCAGCAGCGTAGAGGGGGGACTAGGGATGGAGACCCAGTACTTC.

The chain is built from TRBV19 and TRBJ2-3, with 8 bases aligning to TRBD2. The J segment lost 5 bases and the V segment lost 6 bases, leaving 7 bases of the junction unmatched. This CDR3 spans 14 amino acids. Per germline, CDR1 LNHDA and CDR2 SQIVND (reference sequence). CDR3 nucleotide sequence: TGTGCCAGTAGGATGACTAGCGCCGGAGATACGCAGTATTTT. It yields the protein CASRMTSAGDTQYF.

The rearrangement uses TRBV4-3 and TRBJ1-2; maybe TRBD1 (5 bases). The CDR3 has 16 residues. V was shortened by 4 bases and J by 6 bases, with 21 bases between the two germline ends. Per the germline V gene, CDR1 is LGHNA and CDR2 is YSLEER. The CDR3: CASSLDEGLGGNGYTF. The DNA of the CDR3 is TGCGCCAGCAGCCTTGATGAAGGGCTTGGGGGGAATGGCTACACCTTC.

CDR3 DNA sequence: TGTGCCAGCTCACCGAACAGACAGGGGCAGACCCAGTACTTC. Its protein is CASSPNRQGQTQYF. The chain couples TRBV18 to TRBJ2-5; TRBD1 matches at 8 bases. CDR1 and CDR2 from the germline V gene are KGHSH and LQKENI. After removal of 3 bases from V and 6 bases from J, the junction contained 6 bases not matched to a gene. The CDR3 sequence is 14 residues long.

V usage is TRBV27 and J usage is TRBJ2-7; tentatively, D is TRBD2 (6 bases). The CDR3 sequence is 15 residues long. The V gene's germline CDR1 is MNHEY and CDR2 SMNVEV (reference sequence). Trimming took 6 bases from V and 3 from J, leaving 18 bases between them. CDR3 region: CASRNQGRGDYEQYF. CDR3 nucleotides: TGTGCCAGCAGGAACCAAGGGCGGGGTGACTACGAGCAGTACTTC.

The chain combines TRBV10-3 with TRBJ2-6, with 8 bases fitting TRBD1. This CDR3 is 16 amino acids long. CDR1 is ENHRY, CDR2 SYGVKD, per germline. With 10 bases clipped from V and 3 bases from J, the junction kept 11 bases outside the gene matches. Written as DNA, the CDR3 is TGTGCCACCGCGGGACAGGCATCCGGTGGGGCCAACGTCCTGACTTTC. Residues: CATAGQASGGANVLTF.

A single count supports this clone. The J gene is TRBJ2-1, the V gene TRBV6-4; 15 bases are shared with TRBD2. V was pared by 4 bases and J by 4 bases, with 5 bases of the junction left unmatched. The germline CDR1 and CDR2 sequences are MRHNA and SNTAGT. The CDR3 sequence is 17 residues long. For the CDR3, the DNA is TGTGCCAGCAGTGGGACTAGCGGGAGGGGGAAGTACAATGAGCAGTTCTTC. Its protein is CASSGTSGRGKYNEQFF.